This TCR beta chain was documented in a study of blood T cell repertoires in COVID-19. Looking at the study overall: Donors in the United States, Italy and Spain gave samples during acute or convalescent COVID-19. T cells, B-cell-depleted T cells, or PBMCs supplied cDNA or gDNA.

This CDR3 contains 17 residues. Trimming removed 4 bases at V and 1 base at J, with 17 bases between. In germline, CDR1 is SGHTA, CDR2 FQGNSA. The sample holds a few counts of this clone. Authors' data handling: Scientists estimated how many nucleated cells there were by amplifying reference gene primers. Only in-frame clones appear in the TCRdb table, and some are missing; sequencing was by immunoSEQ multiplex PCR. From that table come the V and J calls and clone size; the DNA was used to work out D and trimming. The sample shows about 53,000 clones, 85% to 90% of them seen only once. The sample consisted of peripheral blood. The TCR originated in a man aged 70-80 years with active COVID-19. The rearrangement joins TRBV7-2 to TRBJ2-1; D is possibly TRBD1 (5 bases). The CDR3 DNA follows: TGTGCCAGCAGCTCCTACGGACACCACGGGTCCTACAATGAGCAGTTCTTC. Encoded protein: CASSSYGHHGSYNEQFF.